Here is one T cell receptor (beta chain) with its context. Its cognate antigen is unknown. The PCR used 60 Vbeta and 13 Jbeta primers. Some clones are missing from TCRdb's copy, which holds only in-frame ones; the method was immunoSEQ multiplex PCR. The sample table includes 100,000 to 150,000 clones. This specimen comes from a study of cytomegalovirus exposure and HLA in healthy donors. As for the study in general: There were about 85 million unique TCRs (from HLA-typed donors) in an early data release. The study, taken as a whole, reports: Reports state that TCR beta sequences accurately predicted most subjects' HLA-A and HLA-B alleles.

Losses at the gene ends were 4 bases for V and 2 bases for J; bases not matched to a gene: 2. The CDR3 totals 14 residues. Germline V gives CDR1 LGHNA, CDR2 YNFKEQ. The TCR originated in a man aged 25 to 40 in good health and CMV-seronegative. What was sequenced was PBMCs. The V gene is TRBV4-2, the J gene TRBJ1-5; 7 bases align to TRBD1. The CDR3 loop reads CASSPGTGNQPQHF. The DNA for the CDR3 is TGTGCCAGCAGCCCCGGGACAGGCAATCAGCCCCAGCATTTT.